This entry lists 21 T cell receptor beta chains sequenced from one sample in a study of control samples from healthy donors and cancer patients. Profiled with immunoSEQ multiplex PCR; TCRdb holds only in-frame clones, not every one. Here the sample spans approximately 71,000 clones, roughly 90% being singletons. The sample consisted of PBMCs. The receptors shown here come from a man aged 60 to 75 with lung cancer.

This chain uses TRBV9 with TRBJ2-1, with D perhaps matching TRBD2 (5 bases). Between the trimmed V and J ends, which lost 0 bases and 0 bases, there was a span of 10 bases. This CDR3 has 16 residues. Germline V gene sequence: CDR1 SGDLS, CDR2 YYNGEE. The CDR3 region has the DNA TGTGCCAGCAGCGTAGGCGGGTCCTACTCCTACAATGAGCAGTTCTTC. Protein: CASSVGGSYSYNEQFF.

The chain joins TRBV25-1 to TRBJ2-1, with 10 bases that match TRBD1. Germline CDR1 is MGHDK and CDR2 is SYGVNS. Germline trimming cut 9 bases from V and 9 bases from J; bases unmatched to any gene: 14. The CDR3 is made up of 15 amino acids. The CDR3 reads CASMETGTGVREQFF. The CDR3 nucleotides read TGTGCCAGTATGGAGACTGGGACAGGGGTGCGTGAGCAGTTCTTC.

The chain joins TRBV27 to TRBJ1-2; D unclear. The CDR3 length is 15 residues. V was trimmed by 2 bases and J by 3 bases, leaving 13 bases between them. CDR1 and CDR2 (germline): MNHEY, SMNVEV (reference sequence). The CDR3 reads CASSLGSGGDYGYTF. The DNA for the CDR3 is TGTGCCAGCAGTTTAGGGTCGGGCGGGGACTATGGCTACACCTTC.

The CDR3 bases are TGTGCCAGCACCGAGACAGGGGCTAACTATGGCTACACCTTC. Protein: CASTETGANYGYTF. The rearrangement uses TRBV6-5 and TRBJ1-2; 8 nucleotides agree with TRBD1. V lost 7 bases and J lost 0; bases outside the gene matches: 4. Germline CDR1 is MNHEY and CDR2 is SVGAGI. This CDR3 comprises 14 residues.

V gene TRBV19 combines with J gene TRBJ2-3, with 10 bases that match TRBD2. The trim removed 1 base at V and 5 bases at J, leaving 6 bases unmatched. The CDR3 sequence is 16 residues long. In germline, CDR1 is LNHDA, CDR2 SQIVND (reference sequence). In nucleotides, the CDR3 is TGTGCCAGTAGTATAGCCCTAGCGGGGGTGGAAGATACGCAGTATTTT. Translated: CASSIALAGVEDTQYF.

The chain is built from TRBV24-1 and TRBJ2-1, with a possible D match to TRBD2 (5 bases). CDR1 and CDR2 (germline): KGHDR, SFDVKD. The V and J ends lost 2 bases and 9 bases respectively, with 10 bases between them. The CDR3 is 13 amino acids. CDR3 nucleotides: TGTGCCACCAGTGATTCGCGGGTTGTTGAGCAGTTCTTC. The encoded protein is CATSDSRVVEQFF.

This clone has only one observation. V is TRBV18 and J is TRBJ1-4, with 7 bases fitting TRBD1. The CDR3 covers 16 residues. V dropped 6 bases and J dropped 1; count of bases not matched to a gene: 8. CDR1 is KGHSH, CDR2 LQKENI, per germline. This CDR3 reads CASSSQHRGTNEKLFF. In DNA form, the CDR3 reads TGTGCCAGCTCGTCACAACACAGGGGAACTAATGAAAAACTGTTTTTT.

Here the CDR3 reads CASSRPTGYEQYF. The CDR3 region has the DNA TGTGCCAGCAGCCGACCGACGGGCTACGAGCAGTACTTC. V usage is TRBV3-1 (or the pseudogene TRBV3-2) and J usage is TRBJ2-7, with D hard to call. Germline V CDR1 and CDR2: LGHDT, YNNKEL (reference sequence). The CDR3 loop spans 13 amino acids. The V and J ends lost 4 bases and 3 bases respectively, with 10 bases between them.

The chain is built from TRBV9 and TRBJ1-1, with unresolved D. The V end lost 5 bases, the J end lost 8 bases, and 13 bases lay between the germline ends. The CDR3 spans 12 residues. Per the germline V gene, CDR1 is SGDLS and CDR2 is YYNGEE. This CDR3 reads CASSESGREAFF. The DNA for the CDR3 is TGTGCCAGCAGTGAGTCGGGGAGGGAAGCTTTCTTT.

This chain joins TRBV3-1 (or the pseudogene TRBV3-2) and TRBJ1-2; 8 bases match TRBD1. Germline CDR1 reads LGHDT; CDR2 reads YNNKEL (reference sequence). Trimming at V came to 4 bases and at J to 4 bases, leaving 5 bases not matched to a gene. The CDR3 contains 14 residues. CDR3 DNA: TGTGCCAGCAGCCTTGGACAGGGAAGCTATGGCTACACCTTC. Translated, it gives CASSLGQGSYGYTF.

The V and J genes are TRBV6-5 and TRBJ2-2, with a tentative D call TRBD1 (6 bases). The germline gives CDR1 MNHEY, CDR2 SVGAGI. V was pared by 9 bases and J by 2 bases, with 10 bases between. The CDR3 consists of 13 residues. CDR3 bases: TGTGCCAGAGAGGGGGATAACACCGGGGAGCTGTTTTTT. It codes for CAREGDNTGELFF.

The chain couples TRBV4-1 to TRBJ1-5; D gene ambiguous. V lost 1 base and J lost 9, with 13 bases in between. The CDR3 consists of 14 residues. CDR1 MGHRA and CDR2 YSYEKL come from the germline V gene. The CDR3 DNA reads as TGCGCCAGCAGCCAAGGAGACCTCATGGGGCCCCAGCATTTT. Protein product: CASSQGDLMGPQHF.

The chain uses TRBV5-4 and TRBJ2-3; D may correspond to TRBD1 or TRBD2 (6 bases each). Trimming took off 0 bases at V and 0 bases at J, with 8 bases between the two ends. Germline V gene data show CDR1 as SGHNT and CDR2 as YYREEE (reference sequence). CDR3 size: 15 residues. This CDR3 is CASSLGGGSTDTQYF. The CDR3 nucleotides read TGTGCCAGCAGCTTGGGAGGGGGGAGCACAGATACGCAGTATTTT.

This sequence joins TRBV10-1 and TRBJ1-1, with D perhaps matching TRBD1 (5 bases). Trimming removed 3 bases at V and 4 bases at J, with 9 bases between. Looked up from germline, CDR1 is WNHNN and CDR2 is SYGVQD (reference sequence). The CDR3 extends over 13 amino acids. DNA of the CDR3: TGCGCCAGCAGTGACCGGGGGAGCACTGAAGCTTTCTTT. Protein product: CASSDRGSTEAFF.

The rearrangement links TRBV11-2 to TRBJ2-2; D might be TRBD1 (6 bases). There are 15 residues in the CDR3. The ends were cut back, 6 bases at V and 6 bases at J, with 17 bases in the middle. The V gene's germline CDR1 is SGHAT and CDR2 FQNNGV. The CDR3 region has the DNA TGTGCCAGCAGTCATTGGGACACCGCTTCCGGGGAGCTGTTTTTT. This encodes CASSHWDTASGELFF.

The CDR3 bases are TGCAGCTTCAAGTACGGCACAGATACGCAGTATTTT. This codes for CSFKYGTDTQYF. The chain uses TRBV29-1 and TRBJ2-3; unclear D gene. The V gene lost 8 bases and the J gene lost 1 base, with 10 bases spanning the gap. Germline loops: CDR1 SQVTM, CDR2 ANQGSEA. This CDR3 comprises 12 residues.

The chain combines TRBV18 with TRBJ1-1; D is perhaps TRBD1 (6 bases). Germline lookup yields CDR1 KGHSH and CDR2 LQKENI. The CDR3 contains 14 residues. Trimming cost V 6 bases and J 0 bases, with 11 bases left between them. The CDR3 is CASSLQGLNTEAFF. CDR3 in DNA: TGTGCCAGCTCGCTACAGGGCTTGAACACTGAAGCTTTCTTT.

This clone was counted once. V gene TRBV18 combines with J gene TRBJ1-4; TRBD1 is a possible D gene (5 bases). Germline CDR1 and CDR2: KGHSH and LQKENI. V shed 3 bases and J shed 7 bases, with 6 bases lying between them. This CDR3 spans 12 amino acids. The CDR3 loop reads CASSPQGEKLFF. The CDR3 DNA reads TGTGCCAGCTCACCGCAGGGTGAAAAACTGTTTTTT.

This chain links TRBV7-3 with TRBJ2-3, with TRBD1 as a possible D gene (5 bases). The CDR3 contains 13 residues. V was pared by 0 bases and J by 7 bases, with 8 bases between. Germline CDR1 and CDR2: SGHTA and FQGTGA. The CDR3 region is CASSLTGVNTQYF. The CDR3 coding sequence is TGTGCCAGCAGCTTAACAGGGGTAAATACGCAGTATTTT. The whole variable domain, remainder taken from reference TRBV7-3 and TRBJ2-3, is GAGVSQTPSNKVTEKGKYVELRCDPISGHTALYWYRQSLGQGPEFLIYFQGTGAADDSGLPNDRFFAVRPEGSVSTLKIQRTERGDSAVYLCASSLTGVNTQYFGPGTRLTVL.

This chain joins TRBV27 and TRBJ2-2, with 8 positions matching TRBD1. The V segment lost 3 bases and the J segment 1 base; nucleotides outside the gene matches: 7. Per germline, CDR1 MNHEY and CDR2 SMNVEV (reference sequence). The CDR3 consists of 17 residues. DNA for the CDR3: TGTGCCAGCAGTTTGACAGGGGTCGTGGTGAACACCGGGGAGCTGTTTTTT. Amino acids: CASSLTGVVVNTGELFF.

The chain employs TRBV4-1 and TRBJ1-2, with D tentatively TRBD1 (6 bases). V was trimmed by 1 base and J by 8 bases, leaving 8 bases between them. This CDR3 spans 12 amino acids. Germline V CDR1 and CDR2: MGHRA, YSYEKL. CDR3 DNA sequence: TGCGCCAGCAGCCAAGGTGACAGGGGCTACACCTTC. Protein sequence: CASSQGDRGYTF.